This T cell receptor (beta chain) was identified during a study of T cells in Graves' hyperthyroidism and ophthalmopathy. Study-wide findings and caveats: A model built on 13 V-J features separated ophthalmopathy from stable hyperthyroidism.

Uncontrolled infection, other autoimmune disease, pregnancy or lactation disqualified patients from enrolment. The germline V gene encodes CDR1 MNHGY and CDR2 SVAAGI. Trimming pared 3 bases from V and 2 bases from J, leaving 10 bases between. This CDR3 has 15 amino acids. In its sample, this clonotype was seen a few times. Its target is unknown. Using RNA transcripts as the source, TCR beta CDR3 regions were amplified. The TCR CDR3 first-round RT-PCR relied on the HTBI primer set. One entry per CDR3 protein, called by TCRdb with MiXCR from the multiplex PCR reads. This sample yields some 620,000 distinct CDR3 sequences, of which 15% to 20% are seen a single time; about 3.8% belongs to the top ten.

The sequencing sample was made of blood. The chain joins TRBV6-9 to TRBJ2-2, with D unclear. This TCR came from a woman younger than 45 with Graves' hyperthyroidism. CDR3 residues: CASSYSMRNTGELFF. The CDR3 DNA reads TGTGCCAGCAGTTACTCAATGCGCAACACCGGGGAGCTGTTTTTT.